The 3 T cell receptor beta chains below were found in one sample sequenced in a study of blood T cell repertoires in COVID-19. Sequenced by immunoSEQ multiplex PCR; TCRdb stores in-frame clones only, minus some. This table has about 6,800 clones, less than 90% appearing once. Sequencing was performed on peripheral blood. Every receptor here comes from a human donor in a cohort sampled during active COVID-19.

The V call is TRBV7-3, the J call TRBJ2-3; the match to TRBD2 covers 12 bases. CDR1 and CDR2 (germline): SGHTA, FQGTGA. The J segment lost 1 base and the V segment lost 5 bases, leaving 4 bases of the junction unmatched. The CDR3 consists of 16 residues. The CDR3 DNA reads TGTGCCAGCAGCCACCGACTAGCGGGGGGCACAGATACGCAGTATTTT. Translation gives CASSHRLAGGTDTQYF.

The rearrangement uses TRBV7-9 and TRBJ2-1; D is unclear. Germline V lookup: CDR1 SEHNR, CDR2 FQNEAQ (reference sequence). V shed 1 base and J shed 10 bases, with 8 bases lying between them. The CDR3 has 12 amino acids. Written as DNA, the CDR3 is TGTGCCAGCAGCTTAGTACCGCGCGAGCAGTTCTTC. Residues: CASSLVPREQFF.

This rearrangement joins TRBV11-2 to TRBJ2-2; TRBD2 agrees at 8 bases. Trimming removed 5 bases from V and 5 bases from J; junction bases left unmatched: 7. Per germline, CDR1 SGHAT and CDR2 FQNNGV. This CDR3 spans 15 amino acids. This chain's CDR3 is CASSAGLGGTGELFF. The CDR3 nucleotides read TGTGCCAGCAGCGCGGGACTAGGTGGTACCGGGGAGCTGTTTTTT.